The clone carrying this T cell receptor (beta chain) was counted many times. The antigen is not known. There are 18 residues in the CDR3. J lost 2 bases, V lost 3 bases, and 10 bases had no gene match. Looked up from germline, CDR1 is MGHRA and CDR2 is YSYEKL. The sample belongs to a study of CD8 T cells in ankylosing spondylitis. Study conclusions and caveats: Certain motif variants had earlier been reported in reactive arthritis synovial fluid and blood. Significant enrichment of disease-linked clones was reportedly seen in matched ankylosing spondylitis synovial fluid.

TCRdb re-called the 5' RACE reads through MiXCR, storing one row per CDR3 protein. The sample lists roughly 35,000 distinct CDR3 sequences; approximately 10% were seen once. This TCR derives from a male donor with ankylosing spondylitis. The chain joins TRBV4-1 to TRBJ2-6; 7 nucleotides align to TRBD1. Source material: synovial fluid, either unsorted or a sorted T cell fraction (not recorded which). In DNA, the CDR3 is TGCGCCAGCAGCCAGATCGACAGGGTTTTAACTGGGGCCAACGTCCTGACTTTC. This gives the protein CASSQIDRVLTGANVLTF.